Following are 12 T cell receptor beta chains from one sample sequenced in a study of T cell responses to AZD1222 COVID-19 vaccine. Clones were sequenced by immunoSEQ multiplex PCR, and TCRdb holds only the in-frame ones, with some missing. The data contain roughly 81,000 clones, 80% to 90% of them singletons. The sample in question was peripheral blood, obtained on day 0 of AZD1222 vaccination. The receptors were gathered from an adult in good health.

The chain employs TRBV11-2 and TRBJ2-2; 12 bases are a match to TRBD2. Germline V gene sequence: CDR1 SGHAT, CDR2 FQNNGV. V shed 1 base and J 7 bases; nucleotides not matched to a gene: 4. CDR3 size: 16 residues. The CDR3 nucleotides are TGTGCCAGCAGCTTAGCACCTAGCGGGAGGGGCGGGGAGCTGTTTTTT. This gives the protein CASSLAPSGRGGELFF.

The genes are TRBV6-6 and TRBJ2-2; D uncertain. CDR3 length equals 13 residues. Germline V gene data show CDR1 as MNHNY and CDR2 as SVGAGI (reference sequence). Trimming cost V 7 bases and J 3 bases, with 9 bases left between them. The CDR3 spells CASNWRDTGELFF. In DNA, the CDR3 is TGTGCCAGCAATTGGCGAGACACCGGGGAGCTGTTTTTT.

CDR3 sequence reads: CAWSVAHNSPLHF. In nucleotides, the CDR3 is TGTGCCTGGAGTGTAGCCCATAATTCACCCCTCCACTTT. The genes are TRBV30 and TRBJ1-6, with D uncertain. Germline CDR1 is GTSNPN and CDR2 is SVGIG (reference sequence). The CDR3 spans 13 residues. V lost 0 bases to trimming and J lost 5 bases, with 5 bases between them.

V is TRBV5-5 and J is TRBJ1-1; D gene unclear. This CDR3 contains 13 residues. V shed 2 bases and J shed 1 base, with 6 bases lying between them. Per the germline V gene, CDR1 is SGHKS and CDR2 is YYEKEE (reference sequence). CDR3 loop: CASSFTGNTEAFF. The CDR3 region has the DNA TGTGCCAGCAGCTTCACCGGGAACACTGAAGCTTTCTTT.

The rearrangement links TRBV19 to TRBJ1-5, with D possibly being TRBD1 (5 bases). Deletions cut 3 bases from V and 8 bases from J, with 5 bases between. The CDR3 sequence is 11 residues long. Germline CDR1 is LNHDA and CDR2 is SQIVND (reference sequence). CDR3 sequence: CASSMGEPQHF. DNA for the CDR3: TGTGCCAGTAGTATGGGGGAGCCCCAGCATTTT. Variable domain in full (rest from reference TRBV19 and TRBJ1-5): DGGITQSPKYLFRKEGQNVTLSCEQNLNHDAMYWYRQDPGQGLRLIYYSQIVNDFQKGDIAEGYSVSREKKESFPLTVTSAQKNPTAFYLCASSMGEPQHFGDGTRLSIL.

This chain links TRBV6-1 with TRBJ1-5; D gene unclear. Germline loops: CDR1 MNHNS, CDR2 SASEGT. V lost 2 bases, J lost 0 bases, and 11 bases lay in between. This CDR3 is built from 16 residues. The CDR3 here is CASSEHPGFSNQPQHF. Written as DNA, the CDR3 is TGTGCCAGCAGTGAACATCCAGGTTTTAGCAATCAGCCCCAGCATTTT.

As DNA, the CDR3 is TGTGCCAGCCGCCGACTAGCGGGAGGCCCCTACGAGCAGTACTTC. This encodes CASRRLAGGPYEQYF. The V and J genes are TRBV4-2 and TRBJ2-7; 13 bases fit TRBD2. CDR1 and CDR2 (germline): LGHNA, YNFKEQ. This CDR3 has 15 residues. J lost 2 bases, V lost 8 bases, and 6 bases had no gene match.

This clone showed up just once. V gene TRBV18 combines with J gene TRBJ1-5; 8 bases align to TRBD1. Trimming at V came to 3 bases and at J to 3 bases, leaving 7 bases not matched to a gene. CDR3 length: 16 residues. Looked up from germline, CDR1 is KGHSH and CDR2 is LQKENI. The CDR3 nucleotides read TGTGCCAGCTCACCGTCGACAGGGGTTACCAATCAGCCCCAGCATTTT. Encoded protein: CASSPSTGVTNQPQHF.

The chain uses TRBV10-3 and TRBJ2-7, with D possibly TRBD2 on 5 matching bases. CDR1 is ENHRY and CDR2 is SYGVKD in the germline V gene. The V end lost 10 bases, the J end lost 3 bases, and 13 bases lay between the germline ends. The CDR3 contains 12 residues. CDR3 in DNA: TGTGCCACCAGCGGTGATTACTACGAGCAGTACTTC. This gives the protein CATSGDYYEQYF.

This clone is a singleton in its sample. CDR3 region: CASSSTGRGEKLFF. The DNA of the CDR3 is TGTGCCAGCAGCTCGACAGGGAGAGGGGAAAAACTGTTTTTT. The rearrangement uses TRBV28 and TRBJ1-4; 7 bases map to TRBD1. The CDR3 extends over 14 amino acids. CDR1 and CDR2 from the germline V gene are MDHEN and SYDVKM. The J segment lost 8 bases and the V segment lost 6 bases, leaving 9 bases of the junction unmatched.

The rearrangement links TRBV30 to TRBJ2-2, with D maybe TRBD1 (6 bases). The V end was cut by 0 bases, the J end by 5 bases, with 10 bases between. The CDR3 covers 14 residues. Germline V CDR1 and CDR2: GTSNPN, SVGIG (reference sequence). CDR3 coding DNA: TGTGCCTGGAGTGTAAGGGGGAGTACCGGGGAGCTGTTTTTT. Translation: CAWSVRGSTGELFF.

The chain joins TRBV7-2 to TRBJ2-7; D unclear. CDR1 is SGHTA and CDR2 is FQGNSA in the germline V gene. V gave up 1 base and J gave up 3 bases, with 7 bases separating them. This CDR3 spans 13 amino acids. The CDR3 DNA reads TGTGCCAGCAGCTTAGAGGTGATCTACGAGCAGTACTTC. As protein: CASSLEVIYEQYF.